The sequence of this TCR beta chain was determined in a study of graft-versus-host responses after intestinal transplantation. Across the whole study: For around 3 years after anti-thymocyte globulin induction, all recipients took tacrolimus and steroids. Findings and caveats of the study: Early declines in HvG clones that occurred post-transplant were associated with peak circulating GvH clone levels. High graft-versus-host to host-versus-graft T cell clonal ratios marked allografts of patients with graft-donor macrochimerism. Some GvH clones appeared in ileal mucosa or blood before recipient bone marrow.

Trimming took 6 bases from V and 0 from J, leaving 9 bases between them. The V gene's germline CDR1 is MNHNS and CDR2 SASEGT. The length of the CDR3 is 15 residues. A single count supports this clone. Its antigen remains unidentified. Method: immunoSEQ multiplex PCR; TCRdb's copy keeps in-frame clones and lacks some. The table lists over 65,000 clones, around 93% of them singletons, with 7.6% in the top ten. V gene TRBV6-1 combines with J gene TRBJ2-6; tentative D call: TRBD1 (5 bases). The sample in question was unstimulated CD8+ T cells sorted from spleen or lymph node cells, obtained before transplant. The sequence was collected from a human donor who was the organ donor for an intestinal transplant. CDR3 region: CASRDKRSGANVLTF. For the CDR3, the DNA is TGTGCCAGCAGGGACAAACGCTCTGGGGCCAACGTCCTGACTTTC.